This T cell receptor beta chain was retrieved from a study of radiotherapy plus CTLA-4 blockade in lung cancer. TCRdb's copy holds only in-frame clones and misses some; the assay was immunoSEQ multiplex PCR. The data contain over 11,000 clones, around 87% of them singletons. This clone was counted a single time. Specimen: peripheral blood, collected from a patient treated with radiotherapy plus ipilimumab. This clonotype was sampled from a human donor with non-small cell lung cancer that progressed on radiotherapy plus ipilimumab. Some clones in this sample may be carry-over from other donors' samples.

The CDR3 DNA is TGCGCCAGCAGCTTAACAGGGTCCGAGCAGTACTTC. It yields the protein CASSLTGSEQYF. V is TRBV5-1 and J is TRBJ2-7, with D perhaps matching TRBD1 (6 bases). The CDR3 extends over 12 amino acids. Germline CDR1 and CDR2: SGHRS and YFSETQ. Trimming removed 2 bases at V and 6 bases at J, with 9 bases between.